Listed below are T cell receptor beta chains from one sample, sequenced in a study of blood T cell repertoires in COVID-19. TCRdb's copy holds only in-frame clones and misses some; the assay was immunoSEQ multiplex PCR. The sample has 350,000 to 450,000 clones, roughly 91% seen once. What was sequenced was PBMCs or T cells enriched from blood (not recorded which). The receptors here all came from a woman in her thirties who had recovered from COVID-19. Both conserved end residues are part of each CDR3. Each record gives: clone size, CDR3 length, V gene, CDR3 protein. Some rows have no size entry. The others give once, few or many, or a class for an expanded clone.

once 15 TRBV24-1 CATSDLRGGAETQYF
NA 13 TRBV20-1 CSASLAGTGELFF
NA 17 TRBV19 CASSSVWGGGNTGELFF
NA 15 TRBV4-1 CASSQTSRGDSPLHF
NA 15 TRBV6-5 CASGALTGGDSPLHF
NA 14 TRBV28 CASISARAPQPQHF
NA 17 TRBV7-9 CASSLLTGTVLYNEQFF
few 15 TRBV30 CAWSLWTLQNTEAFF
NA 18 TRBV28 CASSLGGTGGVALYGYTF
NA 15 TRBV6-5 CASRGLQGPQETQYF
NA 13 TRBV6-5 CASRPQGNYGYTF
NA 14 TRBV20-1 CSASMGSAQETQYF
NA 16 TRBV18 CASSPSRDRDPNEQFF
NA 15 TRBV30 CAWSVLRRELYEQYF
NA 15 TRBV4-1 CASSPVGIPNEKLFF
NA 14 TRBV5-4 CASSFRAGDDEQFF
NA 16 TRBV6-6 CASSRTGPVPNYGYTF
few 13 TRBV16 CASSRDKNYGYTF
once 13 TRBV29-1 CSVERGSNEKLFF
once 16 TRBV5-4 CASSPAGTSFGATQYF
NA 13 TRBV5-1 CASSPGFQETQYF
NA 13 TRBV7-8 CASSRTGTGQAFF
NA 15 TRBV9 CASSVETSQAYEQYF
NA 14 TRBV9 CASSGGGVNEKLFF
NA 13 TRBV4-3 CASSHESGNTIYF
NA 14 TRBV7-9 CASSPGSRQETQYF
once 13 TRBV2 CASSTGGTQPQHF
NA 14 TRBV5-1 CASSLETSAAEQYF
NA 13 TRBV12-3/TRBV12-4 CASSLDIDREQYF
NA 16 TRBV28 CASSFDGGATNEKLFF
NA 14 TRBV19 CASSTRQLNTEAFF
once 15 TRBV5-5 CASTLTGAPTYEQYF
once 18 TRBV28 CASSLSTGGIFGTYEQYF
few 15 TRBV6-5 CAIKGQLPYFYGYTF
once 17 TRBV6-1 CASSESGGTAYTGELFF
NA 20 TRBV9 CASSQAPVLAGGFSYNEQFF